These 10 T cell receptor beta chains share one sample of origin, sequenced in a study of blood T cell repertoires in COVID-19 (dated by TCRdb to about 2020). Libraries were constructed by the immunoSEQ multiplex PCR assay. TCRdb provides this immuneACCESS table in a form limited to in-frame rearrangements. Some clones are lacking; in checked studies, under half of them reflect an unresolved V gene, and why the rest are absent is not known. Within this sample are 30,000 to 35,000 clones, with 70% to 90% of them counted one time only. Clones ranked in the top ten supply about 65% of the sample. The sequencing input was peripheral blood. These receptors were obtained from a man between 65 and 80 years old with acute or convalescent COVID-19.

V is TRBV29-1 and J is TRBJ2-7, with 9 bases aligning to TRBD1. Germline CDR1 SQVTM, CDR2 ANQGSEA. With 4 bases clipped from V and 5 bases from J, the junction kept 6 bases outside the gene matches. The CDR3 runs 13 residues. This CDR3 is CSVARDRVDEQYF. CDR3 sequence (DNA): TGCAGCGTTGCCAGGGACAGGGTCGACGAGCAGTACTTC.

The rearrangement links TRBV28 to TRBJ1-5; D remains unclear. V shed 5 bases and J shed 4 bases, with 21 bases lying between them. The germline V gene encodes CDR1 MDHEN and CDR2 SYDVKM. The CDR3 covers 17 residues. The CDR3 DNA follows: TGTGCCAGCAGTCCTATTCGCCCGGTTAAACGGAATCAGCCCCAGCATTTT. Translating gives CASSPIRPVKRNQPQHF.

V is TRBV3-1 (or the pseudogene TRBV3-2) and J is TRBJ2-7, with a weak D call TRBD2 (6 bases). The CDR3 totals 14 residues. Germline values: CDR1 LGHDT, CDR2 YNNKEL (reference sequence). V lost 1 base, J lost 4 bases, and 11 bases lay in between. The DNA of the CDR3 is TGTGCCAGCAGCCAAGCCCCTAGCGAGTACGAGCAGTACTTC. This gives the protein CASSQAPSEYEQYF.

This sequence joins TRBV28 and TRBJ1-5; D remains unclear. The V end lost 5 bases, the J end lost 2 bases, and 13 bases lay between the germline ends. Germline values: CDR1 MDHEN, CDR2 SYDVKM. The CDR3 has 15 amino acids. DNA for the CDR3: TGTGCCAGCAGTCTAGAGAGGGCGCGCAATCAGCCCCAGCATTTT. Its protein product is CASSLERARNQPQHF.

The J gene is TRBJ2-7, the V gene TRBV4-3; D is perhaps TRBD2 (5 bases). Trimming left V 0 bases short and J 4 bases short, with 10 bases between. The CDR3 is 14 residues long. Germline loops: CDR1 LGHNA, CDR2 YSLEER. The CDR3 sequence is CASSQDHEGYEQYF. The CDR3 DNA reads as TGCGCCAGCAGCCAAGATCACGAGGGTTACGAGCAGTACTTC.

The CDR3 coding sequence is TGTGCCAGCAGTTATCCCAAGGGACAGGGGGCCGGGGAGCTGTTTTTT. As protein: CASSYPKGQGAGELFF. The chain links TRBV6-6 to TRBJ2-2; 11 bases agree with TRBD1. V lost 3 bases to trimming and J lost 6 bases; unmatched junction nucleotides: 6. The CDR3 has 16 amino acids. Germline CDR1 and CDR2: MNHNY and SVGAGI (reference sequence).

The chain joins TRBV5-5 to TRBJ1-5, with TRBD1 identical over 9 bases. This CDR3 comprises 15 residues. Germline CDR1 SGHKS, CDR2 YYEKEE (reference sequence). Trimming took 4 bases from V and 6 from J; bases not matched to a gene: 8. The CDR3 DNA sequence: TGTGCCAGCAGCATCCGGGGGACAGGGATTCAGCCCCAGCATTTT. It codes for CASSIRGTGIQPQHF.

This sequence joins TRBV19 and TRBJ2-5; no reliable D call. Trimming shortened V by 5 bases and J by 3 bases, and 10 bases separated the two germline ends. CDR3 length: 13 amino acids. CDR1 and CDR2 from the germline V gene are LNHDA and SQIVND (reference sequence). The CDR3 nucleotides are TGTGCCAGTAGTGAGGCCAGCGAAGAGACCCAGTACTTC. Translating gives CASSEASEETQYF.

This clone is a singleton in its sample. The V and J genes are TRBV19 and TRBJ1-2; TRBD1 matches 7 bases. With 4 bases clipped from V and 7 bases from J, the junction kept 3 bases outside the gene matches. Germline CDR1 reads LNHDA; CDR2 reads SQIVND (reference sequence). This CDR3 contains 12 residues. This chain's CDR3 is CASSTRQGGYTF. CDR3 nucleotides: TGTGCCAGTAGTACCCGACAGGGTGGCTACACCTTC.

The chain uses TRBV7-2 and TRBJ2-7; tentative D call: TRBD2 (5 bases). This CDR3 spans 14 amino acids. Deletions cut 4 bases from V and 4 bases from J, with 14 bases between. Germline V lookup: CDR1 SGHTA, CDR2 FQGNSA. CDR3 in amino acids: CASSSQNSGYEQYF. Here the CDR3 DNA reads TGTGCCAGCAGCTCTCAGAACAGCGGATACGAGCAGTACTTC.